This T cell receptor (beta chain) was identified in a study of naive and memory T cell subsets. Amplification of ligated cDNA took four PCR rounds with SP2 and nested alpha and beta constant primers. Each CDR3 protein gets one entry after TCRdb re-called the UMI-ligation and nested PCR reads with MiXCR. The sample carries around 20,000 distinct CDR3 sequences, roughly 6% recorded once. This sample's treatment: skin biopsy from PPD injection site in Mantoux-positive individual. A UMI-containing oligonucleotide was joined by 3' ligation to the TCR cDNA template. Trimming removed 3 bases from V and 8 bases from J, with 13 bases in between. Germline-derived CDR1 and CDR2 are DFQATT and SNEGSKA (reference sequence). The CDR3 is 12 amino acids. Study-level findings and limits: Higher TCR numbers at tuberculin sites reflect T cell infiltration, per interpretation. Far more TCRs reportedly came from tuberculin skin test site biopsies.

This clonotype was seen many times. Its cognate antigen is unknown. This rearrangement joins TRBV20-1 to TRBJ1-2; D gene ambiguous. The material was skin, obtained from a tuberculin skin test site. The sequence derives from an adult in good health. DNA of the CDR3: TGCAGTGCTAGTCCTAGGGAGTTAGGCTACACCTTC. Translating it yields CSASPRELGYTF.